Below, 28 T cell receptor beta chains from the same sample are listed, as sequenced in a study of post-analysis software for immune sequencing data. Presence of unique molecular identifiers characterized the TCR beta cDNA libraries. TCRdb itself ran the PCR reads through MiXCR, one entry per CDR3 protein. The table lists a few hundred thousand distinct CDR3 sequences, approximately 42% of them singletons. Regarding the study as a whole: About five TRBV segments occurring more often in patients than controls included TRBV5-6, TRBV5-1 and TRBV20-1.

No antigen is known for these receptors. Sequences were obtained from blood. The receptor set was obtained from a girl aged 2-10 years with multiple sclerosis.

The chain uses TRBV5-1 and TRBJ2-3; 9 nucleotides match TRBD1. The germline V gene has CDR1 SGHRS and CDR2 YFSETQ. J was trimmed by 0 bases and V by 4 bases; bases with no gene match: 6. The CDR3 has 16 residues. The CDR3 bases are TGCGCCAGCAGCACGGGACAGGGTACGAGCACAGATACGCAGTATTTT. Translation gives CASSTGQGTSTDTQYF.

This clonotype was seen a few times. The chain couples TRBV5-1 to TRBJ2-5, with D maybe TRBD2 (5 bases). CDR1 is SGHRS and CDR2 is YFSETQ in the germline V gene. V was shortened by 0 bases and J by 4 bases, with 19 bases between the two germline ends. CDR3 size: 17 residues. The CDR3 protein is CASSLVGSGLSAETQYF. The DNA for the CDR3 is TGCGCCAGCAGCTTGGTGGGCAGCGGTCTCTCGGCAGAGACCCAGTACTTC.

The chain has TRBV4-1 and TRBJ2-3; 7 positions match TRBD2. The CDR3 loop spans 20 amino acids. V lost 0 bases, J lost 5 bases, and 20 bases stayed unmatched. CDR1 and CDR2 from the germline V gene are MGHRA and YSYEKL. CDR3 region: CASSQDLWILAQLKRDTQYF. CDR3 in DNA: TGCGCCAGCAGCCAAGATCTTTGGATACTAGCGCAACTCAAGAGAGATACGCAGTATTTT.

This clonotype was seen more than once but under ten times. This chain links TRBV9 with TRBJ1-1; D remains unclear. Trimming removed 0 bases at V and 2 bases at J, with 11 bases between. CDR1 is SGDLS and CDR2 is YYNGEE in the germline V gene. CDR3 size: 15 residues. The CDR3 region has the DNA TGTGCCAGCAGCGTAGCTCAGGTCCAAAACACTGAAGCTTTCTTT. Protein sequence: CASSVAQVQNTEAFF. The complete variable domain, with remaining parts taken from reference TRBV9 and TRBJ1-1, reads DSGVTQTPKHLITATGQRVTLRCSPRSGDLSVYWYQQSLDQGLQFLIQYYNGEERAKGNILERFSAQQFPDLHSELNLSSLELGDSALYFCASSVAQVQNTEAFFGQGTRLTVV.

This clonotype appeared a few times. The rearrangement joins TRBV20-1 to TRBJ2-3, with 10 bases matching TRBD2. J gave up 3 bases and V 2 bases, and 14 bases lay outside the gene matches. This CDR3 comprises 18 residues. The germline V gene encodes CDR1 DFQATT and CDR2 SNEGSKA (reference sequence). This CDR3 is CSARKTATSGQPTDTQYF. DNA of the CDR3: TGCAGTGCTAGAAAAACAGCGACTAGCGGGCAACCGACAGATACGCAGTATTTT.

This clonotype has only a few counts. The rearrangement uses TRBV7-2 and TRBJ2-1; 14 nucleotides align to TRBD2. V trimming: 6 bases; J trimming: 6 bases; junction bases outside the gene matches: 7. This CDR3 contains 16 residues. CDR1 and CDR2 from the germline V gene are SGHTA and FQGNSA. CDR3 amino acids: CASRGTSGGIPNEQFF. DNA for the CDR3: TGTGCCAGCAGGGGGACTAGCGGGGGTATCCCCAATGAGCAGTTCTTC.

This clonotype occurred many times. The rearrangement joins TRBV4-1 to TRBJ2-7; possible D gene TRBD1, 6 bases. The CDR3 contains 15 residues. The germline V gene encodes CDR1 MGHRA and CDR2 YSYEKL. Trimming shortened V by 0 bases and J by 2 bases, and 11 bases separated the two germline ends. The CDR3 protein is CASSQEKWTAYEQYF. The CDR3 DNA reads TGCGCCAGCAGCCAAGAGAAATGGACAGCCTACGAGCAGTACTTC.

The V call is TRBV12-3 or TRBV12-4, the J call TRBJ2-2, with D maybe TRBD2 (6 bases). The CDR3 contains 16 residues. V lost 2 bases, J lost 5 bases, and 15 bases lay in between. In DNA form, the CDR3 reads TGTGCCAGCAGTTTACCGGTGGCTCTAGCGACCGGGGAGCTGTTTTTT. Translated: CASSLPVALATGELFF.

This clonotype was detected only a few times. CDR3 region: CASSQDSGLRKYNEQFF. The CDR3 bases are TGCGCCAGCAGCCAAGATAGCGGGTTAAGAAAATACAATGAGCAGTTCTTC. V gene TRBV4-1 combines with J gene TRBJ2-1; 7 bases match TRBD2. The CDR3 contains 17 residues. The trim removed 0 bases at V and 4 bases at J, leaving 9 bases unmatched. Germline values: CDR1 MGHRA, CDR2 YSYEKL.

This chain connects TRBV11-2 to TRBJ1-3, with TRBD1 identical over 8 bases. This CDR3 region has 16 residues. V lost 8 bases to trimming and J lost 0 bases; unmatched junction nucleotides: 9. Germline CDR1 SGHAT, CDR2 FQNNGV. The CDR3: CASRTQGAHSGNTIYF. The CDR3, as DNA: TGTGCCAGCCGTACTCAGGGGGCCCACTCTGGAAACACCATATATTTT.

CDR3 DNA: TGCGCCAGCAGCTTTTCGGGCCCATCTTCAGACAATGAAAAACTGTTTTTT. Protein product: CASSFSGPSSDNEKLFF. The J gene is TRBJ1-4, the V gene TRBV5-1; D is unresolved. Germline CDR1 is SGHRS and CDR2 is YFSETQ. V lost 2 bases and J 5 bases, leaving 19 bases between the germline ends. This CDR3 region has 17 residues. The whole variable domain, remainder taken from reference TRBV5-1 and TRBJ1-4, is KAGVTQTPRYLIKTRGQQVTLSCSPISGHRSVSWYQQTPGQGLQFLFEYFSETQRNKGNFPGRFSGRQFSNSRSEMNVSTLELGDSALYLCASSFSGPSSDNEKLFFGSGTQLSVL.

The chain recombines TRBV20-1 with TRBJ2-3, with D perhaps matching TRBD2 (6 bases). The V gene's germline CDR1 is DFQATT and CDR2 SNEGSKA (reference sequence). V was shortened by 0 bases and J by 0 bases, with 13 bases between the two germline ends. This CDR3 contains 16 residues. Written as DNA, the CDR3 is TGCAGTGCTAGAGACGACGGCGGGATTAGCACAGATACGCAGTATTTT. This gives the protein CSARDDGGISTDTQYF.

The chain couples TRBV20-1 to TRBJ2-5, with D unresolved. Trimming pared 0 bases from V and 2 bases from J, leaving 16 bases between. Looked up from germline, CDR1 is DFQATT and CDR2 is SNEGSKA (reference sequence). The CDR3 runs 16 residues. The CDR3 is CSARDLATHVQETQYF. Written as DNA, the CDR3 is TGCAGTGCTAGAGATCTCGCGACGCACGTTCAAGAGACCCAGTACTTC.

The chain is built from TRBV2 and TRBJ2-3, with D hard to call. The length of the CDR3 is 13 residues. Germline V gene data show CDR1 as SNHLY and CDR2 as FYNNEI. The V end lost 6 bases, the J end lost 2 bases, and 9 bases lay between the germline ends. The CDR3 loop is CASSGWVTDTQYF. CDR3 DNA: TGTGCCAGCAGCGGGTGGGTCACAGATACGCAGTATTTT.

This clonotype was counted between two and nine times. V gene TRBV4-3 combines with J gene TRBJ2-4; no definite D call. V was cut by 3 bases and J by 3 bases, with 21 bases left in between. The CDR3 is 18 residues long. Germline assignment: CDR1 LGHNA and CDR2 YSLEER. This chain's CDR3 is CASSHLIGWPWGKNIQYF. CDR3 coding DNA: TGCGCCAGCAGCCACCTCATAGGGTGGCCTTGGGGCAAAAACATTCAGTACTTC.

CDR3 region: CSVEARALDRYTF. Here the CDR3 DNA reads TGCAGCGTTGAAGCGCGAGCATTGGATCGCTACACCTTC. V gene TRBV29-1 combines with J gene TRBJ1-2; D unclear. This CDR3 is built from 13 residues. V was cut by 1 base and J by 9 bases, with 15 bases left in between. Germline V gene data show CDR1 as SQVTM and CDR2 as ANQGSEA. Full variable domain (missing parts from reference TRBV29-1 and TRBJ1-2): SAVISQKPSRDICQRGTSLTIQCQVDSQVTMMFWYRQQPGQSLTLIATANQGSEATYESGFVIDKFPISRPNLTFSTLTVSNMSPEDSSIYLCSVEARALDRYTFGSGTRLTVV.

Worth noting for this clonotype: At one end, the junction sequence differs from germline, possibly due to a read error. The CDR3 nucleotides read TGCGCCGGCAGCCAAACACAGGGAACGAACACTGAAGCTTTCTTT. Translation: CAGSQTQGTNTEAFF. The chain combines TRBV4-1 with TRBJ1-1; a possible D gene is TRBD1 (6 bases). CDR1 is MGHRA and CDR2 is YSYEKL in the germline V gene. The CDR3 totals 15 residues.

This clonotype has just a few counts. The chain is built from TRBV2 and TRBJ2-7; possibly TRBD1 for D (6 bases). The germline gives CDR1 SNHLY, CDR2 FYNNEI. V was cut by 6 bases and J by 3 bases, with 9 bases left in between. The CDR3 is 12 residues long. CDR3: CASRPRGYEQYF. Written as DNA, the CDR3 is TGTGCCAGCAGACCCAGGGGCTACGAGCAGTACTTC.

Notes on this clonotype: One end of the junction does not line up with germline, which may come from a read error. The V call is TRBV2, the J call TRBJ1-1; D might be TRBD1 (6 bases). This CDR3 comprises 12 residues. Germline V gives CDR1 SNHLY, CDR2 FYNNEI. In DNA, the CDR3 is TGTGCCGGCAGGCTCGACAGGATTGAAGCTTTCTTT. Protein: CAGRLDRIEAFF. The whole variable domain, filled in from reference TRBV2 and TRBJ1-1, reads EPEVTQTPSHQVTQMGQEVILRCVPISNHLYFYWYRQILGQKVEFLVSFYNNEISEKSEIFDDQFSVERPDGSNFTLKIRSTKLEDSAMYFCAGRLDRIEAFFGQGTRLTVV.

V and J are TRBV6-2 or TRBV6-3 and TRBJ2-1; possible D gene TRBD1, 5 bases. The CDR3 sequence is 13 residues long. Germline CDR1 and CDR2: MNHEY and SVGEGT. Trimming shortened V by 9 bases and J by 0 bases, and 9 bases separated the two germline ends. The DNA of the CDR3 is TGTGCCAGTCACGGACACTCCTACAATGAGCAGTTCTTC. Amino acid sequence: CASHGHSYNEQFF.

The chain is built from TRBV20-1 and TRBJ2-5, with 13 nucleotides matching TRBD2. With the DNA end fitting TRBJ2-7 better, the J assignment may be wrong. The CDR3 totals 15 residues. The germline V gene has CDR1 DFQATT and CDR2 SNEGSKA (reference sequence). The CDR3 coding sequence is TGCAGTGCCACCGAACGGACTAGCGGGGGCTACGAGCAGTACTTC. Residues: CSATERTSGGYEQYF.

The chain carries TRBV7-2 and TRBJ2-3; TRBD1 might be the D (6 bases). The CDR3 totals 18 residues. Deletions cut 1 base from V and 3 bases from J, with 20 bases between. Germline CDR1 and CDR2: SGHTA and FQGNSA. The CDR3 DNA is TGTGCCAGCAGCTTAGATGGGCCAGGGGCCGTAAGAACAGATACGCAGTATTTT. It is translated as CASSLDGPGAVRTDTQYF.

The rearrangement joins TRBV7-9 to TRBJ2-1; D not resolved. Germline V lookup: CDR1 SEHNR, CDR2 FQNEAQ (reference sequence). V lost 5 bases, J lost 6 bases, and 11 bases lay in between. The CDR3 is 13 residues long. CDR3 sequence reads: CASSHVIPNEQFF. The CDR3 DNA is TGTGCCAGCAGCCACGTCATTCCCAATGAGCAGTTCTTC.

V usage is TRBV11-2 and J usage is TRBJ2-7; D is perhaps TRBD1 or TRBD2 (5 bases each). V was clipped by 2 bases and J by 1 base, with 18 bases between them. Per germline, CDR1 SGHAT and CDR2 FQNNGV. The CDR3 extends over 17 amino acids. The CDR3 bases are TGTGCCAGCAGCTTAACGTGGGGGACGGAGAAGTCCTACGAGCAGTACTTC. It yields the protein CASSLTWGTEKSYEQYF.

The chain employs TRBV30 and TRBJ2-7, with a possible D match to TRBD2 (5 bases). The CDR3 is made up of 14 amino acids. Trimming took 4 bases from V and 2 from J, leaving 15 bases between them. Per germline, CDR1 GTSNPN and CDR2 SVGIG (reference sequence). This chain's CDR3 is CAWNRAARTYEQYF. The CDR3 DNA is TGTGCCTGGAACCGAGCGGCGCGGACCTACGAGCAGTACTTC.

This rearrangement joins TRBV28 to TRBJ1-2; D gene uncertain. Between the trimmed V and J ends, which lost 5 bases and 4 bases, there was a span of 8 bases. CDR1 MDHEN and CDR2 SYDVKM come from the germline V gene. The CDR3 contains 12 residues. CDR3 in amino acids: CASSRAGYGYTF. The CDR3, as DNA: TGTGCCAGCAGTCGGGCTGGCTATGGCTACACCTTC.

This clonotype was counted only a few times. This rearrangement joins TRBV14 to TRBJ2-7; D tentatively fits TRBD1 or TRBD2 (5 bases each). Germline V gene lookup returns CDR1 SGHDN and CDR2 FVKESK. V was shortened by 1 base and J by 2 bases, with 9 bases between the two germline ends. The CDR3 loop spans 14 amino acids. The CDR3 loop is CASSQGTGPYEQYF. The DNA for the CDR3 is TGTGCCAGCAGCCAAGGGACGGGACCCTACGAGCAGTACTTC. Supplemented by reference TRBV14 and TRBJ2-7, the full variable domain reads EAGVTQFPSHSVIEKGQTVTLRCDPISGHDNLYWYRRVMGKEIKFLLHFVKESKQDESGMPNNRFLAERTGGTYSTLKVQPAELEDSGVYFCASSQGTGPYEQYFGPGTRLTVT.

The V call is TRBV28, the J call TRBJ2-4; no clear D. The J call may be in error: the DNA end matches TRBJ2-7 better. CDR3 size: 11 residues. Germline V gene lookup returns CDR1 MDHEN and CDR2 SYDVKM. The DNA of the CDR3 is TGTGCCAGCGACAAAGGGTACGAGCAGTACTTC. It yields the protein CASDKGYEQYF.